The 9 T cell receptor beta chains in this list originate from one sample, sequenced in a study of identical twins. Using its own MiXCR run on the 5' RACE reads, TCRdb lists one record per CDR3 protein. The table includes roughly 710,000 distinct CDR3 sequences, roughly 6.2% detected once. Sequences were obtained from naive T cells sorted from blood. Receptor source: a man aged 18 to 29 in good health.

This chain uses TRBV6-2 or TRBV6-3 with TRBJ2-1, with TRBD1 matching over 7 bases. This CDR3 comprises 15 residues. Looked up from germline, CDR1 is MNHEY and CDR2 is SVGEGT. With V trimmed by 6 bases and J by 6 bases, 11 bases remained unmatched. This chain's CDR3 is CASSQPGQSTNEQFF. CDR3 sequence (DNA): TGTGCCAGCAGCCAGCCGGGACAGAGTACCAATGAGCAGTTCTTC.

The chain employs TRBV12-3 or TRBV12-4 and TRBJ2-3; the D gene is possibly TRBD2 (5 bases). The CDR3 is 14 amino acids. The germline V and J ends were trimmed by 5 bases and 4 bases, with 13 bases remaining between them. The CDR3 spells CASSLLGGSDTQYF. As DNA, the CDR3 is TGTGCCAGCAGTCTGCTCGGAGGCTCAGATACGCAGTATTTT.

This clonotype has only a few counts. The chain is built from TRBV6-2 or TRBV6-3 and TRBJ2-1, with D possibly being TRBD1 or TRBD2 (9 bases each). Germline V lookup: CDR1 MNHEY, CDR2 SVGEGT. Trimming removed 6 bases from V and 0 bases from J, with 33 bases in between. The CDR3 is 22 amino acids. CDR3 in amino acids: CASRPGTGKGSGGKSSYNEQFF. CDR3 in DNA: TGTGCCAGCAGGCCAGGGACAGGGAAGGGGAGCGGGGGGAAATCCTCCTACAATGAGCAGTTCTTC.

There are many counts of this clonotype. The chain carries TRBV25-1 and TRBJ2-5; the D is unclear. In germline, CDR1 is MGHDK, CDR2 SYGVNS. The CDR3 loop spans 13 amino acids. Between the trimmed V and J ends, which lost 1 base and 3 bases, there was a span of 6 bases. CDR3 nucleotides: TGTGCCAGCAGTGAATTAAGTGAAGAGACCCAGTACTTC. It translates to CASSELSEETQYF.

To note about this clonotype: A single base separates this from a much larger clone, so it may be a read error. The CDR3 protein is CSATLQDNCGYTF. Written as DNA, the CDR3 is TGCAGTGCTACCTTACAGGATAACTGTGGCTACACCTTC. This chain uses TRBV20-1 with TRBJ1-2, with a tentative D call TRBD1 (5 bases). Germline CDR1 DFQATT, CDR2 SNEGSKA (reference sequence). This CDR3 contains 13 residues.

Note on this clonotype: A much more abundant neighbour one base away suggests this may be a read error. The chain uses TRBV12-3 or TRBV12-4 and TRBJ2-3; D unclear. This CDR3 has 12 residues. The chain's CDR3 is CASSFKPDAQYF. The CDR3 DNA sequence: TGTGCCAGCAGTTTTAAGCCAGATGCGCAGTATTTT.

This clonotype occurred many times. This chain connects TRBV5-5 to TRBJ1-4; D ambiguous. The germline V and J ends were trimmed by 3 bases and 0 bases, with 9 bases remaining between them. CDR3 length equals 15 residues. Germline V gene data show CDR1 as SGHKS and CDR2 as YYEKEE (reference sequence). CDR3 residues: CASSYSVATNEKLFF. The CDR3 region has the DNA TGTGCCAGCAGCTATTCGGTTGCAACTAATGAAAAACTGTTTTTT.

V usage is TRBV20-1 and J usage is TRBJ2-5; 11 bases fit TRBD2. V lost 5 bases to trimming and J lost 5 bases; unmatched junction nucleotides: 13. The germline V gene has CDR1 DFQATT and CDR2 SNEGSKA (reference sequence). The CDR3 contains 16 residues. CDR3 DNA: TGCAGTGCTGATAGCGGGAGGGCCCGCGAAGCGGAGACCCAGTACTTC. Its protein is CSADSGRAREAETQYF.

The CDR3 nucleotides are TGTGCCAGCAGTGGGACAGGGCCAGAGACCCAGTACTTC. It codes for CASSGTGPETQYF. The rearrangement links TRBV6-1 to TRBJ2-5; 8 nucleotides line up with TRBD1. Looked up from germline, CDR1 is MNHNS and CDR2 is SASEGT. The V and J ends lost 4 bases and 4 bases, in that order; junction bases with no gene match: 2. This CDR3 spans 13 amino acids.